The present entry profiles one TCR beta chain with its context. This entry belongs to a study of blood T cell repertoires in COVID-19. Whole-study context: Sample material is recorded as cDNA or gDNA derived from T cells, B-cell-depleted T cells, or PBMCs.

The protocol was immunoSEQ multiplex PCR, while the TCRdb copy is restricted to in-frame clones and leaves out a portion. This repertoire shows about 120,000 clones, over 80% found once; its top ten account for about 0.8%. The germline gives CDR1 SNHLY, CDR2 FYNNEI. This CDR3 region has 15 residues. Trimming took 4 bases from V and 6 from J; bases not matched to a gene: 10. Source material: peripheral blood. The TCR sequence derives from a woman in her seventies with acute or convalescent COVID-19. The genes are TRBV2 and TRBJ1-1, with 8 positions matching TRBD1. The CDR3 DNA reads TGTGCCAGCAGTGTTCCAGGGGGCGGGACTGCTGAAGCTTTCTTT. Amino acid sequence: CASSVPGGGTAEAFF.